The clone carrying this TCR beta chain was observed many times. TCRdb redid the calling of the RT-PCR reads with MiXCR, one entry per CDR3 protein. In the table there are approximately 720,000 distinct CDR3 sequences, more than 13% of which are singletons. The specimen was memory CD4+ T cells from blood. This clonotype was obtained from a female donor in good health, serving as a healthy control.

The CDR3 loop reads CASSATGGDGSPLHF. The CDR3 bases are TGCGCCAGCAGCGCGACAGGGGGCGATGGTTCACCCCTCCACTTT. The gene calls are TRBV5-1 and TRBJ1-6, with 10 bases aligning to TRBD1. Germline values: CDR1 SGHRS, CDR2 YFSETQ. This CDR3 contains 15 residues. Trimming removed 4 bases from V and 9 bases from J; junction bases left unmatched: 7. The complete variable domain, with remaining parts taken from reference TRBV5-1 and TRBJ1-6, reads KAGVTQTPRYLIKTRGQQVTLSCSPISGHRSVSWYQQTPGQGLQFLFEYFSETQRNKGNFPGRFSGRQFSNSRSEMNVSTLELGDSALYLCASSATGGDGSPLHFGNGTRLTVT.